This T cell receptor beta chain was recovered during a study of preoperative IRX-2 immunotherapy in early breast cancer. TCRdb's copy holds only in-frame clones and misses some; the assay was immunoSEQ multiplex PCR. The sample yields approximately 100,000 clones, 86% seen once. Sample treatment: preoperative locoregional IRX-2 cytokine immunotherapy. Preoperative locoregional IRX-2 cytokine immunotherapy was tested in the phase Ib source study. The CDR3 contains 15 residues. The J segment lost 10 bases and the V segment lost 0 bases, leaving 6 bases of the junction unmatched. CDR1 SGHRS and CDR2 YFSETQ come from the germline V gene.

Here the sequenced sample was tumor tissue, taken after IRX-2 immunotherapy. The chain has TRBV5-1 and TRBJ1-4, with TRBD1 matching 10 bases. The TCR sequence derives from a human donor with breast cancer. The CDR3 nucleotides read TGCGCCAGCAGCTTGGACGGGACAGGGGTTGTAAAACTGTTTTTT. Translated: CASSLDGTGVVKLFF.